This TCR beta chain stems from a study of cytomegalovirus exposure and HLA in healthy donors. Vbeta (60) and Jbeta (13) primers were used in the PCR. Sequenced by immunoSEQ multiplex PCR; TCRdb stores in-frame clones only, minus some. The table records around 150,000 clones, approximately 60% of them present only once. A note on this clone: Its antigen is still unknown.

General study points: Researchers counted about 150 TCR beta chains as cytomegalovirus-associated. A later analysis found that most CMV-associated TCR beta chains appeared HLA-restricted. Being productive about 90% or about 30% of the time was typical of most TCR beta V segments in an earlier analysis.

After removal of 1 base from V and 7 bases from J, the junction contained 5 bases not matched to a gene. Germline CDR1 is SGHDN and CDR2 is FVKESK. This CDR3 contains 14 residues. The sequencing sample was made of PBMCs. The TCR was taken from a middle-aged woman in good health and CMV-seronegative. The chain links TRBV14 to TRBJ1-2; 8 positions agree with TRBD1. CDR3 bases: TGTGCCAGCAGCCAAGTTGGCACAGGGGGTGGCTACACCTTC. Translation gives CASSQVGTGGGYTF.